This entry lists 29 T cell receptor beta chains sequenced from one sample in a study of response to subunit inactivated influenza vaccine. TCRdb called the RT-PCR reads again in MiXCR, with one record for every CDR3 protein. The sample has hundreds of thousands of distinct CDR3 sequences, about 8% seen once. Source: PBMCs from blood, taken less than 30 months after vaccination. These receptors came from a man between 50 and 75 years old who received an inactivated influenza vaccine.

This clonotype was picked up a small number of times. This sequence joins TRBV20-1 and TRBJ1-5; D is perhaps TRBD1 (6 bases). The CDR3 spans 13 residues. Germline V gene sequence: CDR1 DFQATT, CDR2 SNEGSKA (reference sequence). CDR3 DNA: TGCAGCCCCCGAGACAGGCTGGATCAGCCCCAGCATTTT. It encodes CSPRDRLDQPQHF.

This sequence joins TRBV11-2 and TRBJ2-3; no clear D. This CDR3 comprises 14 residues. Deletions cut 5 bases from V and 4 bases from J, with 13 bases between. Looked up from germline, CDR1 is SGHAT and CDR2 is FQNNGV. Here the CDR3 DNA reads TGTGCCAGCAGCCAGGACCAGACCGCAGATACGCAGTATTTT. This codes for CASSQDQTADTQYF.

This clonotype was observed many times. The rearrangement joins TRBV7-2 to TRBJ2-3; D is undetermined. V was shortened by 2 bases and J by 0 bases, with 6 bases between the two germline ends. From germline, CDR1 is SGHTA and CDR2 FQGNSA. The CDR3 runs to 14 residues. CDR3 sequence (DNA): TGTGCCAGCAGCTTAAAACAGAGCACAGATACGCAGTATTTT. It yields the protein CASSLKQSTDTQYF.

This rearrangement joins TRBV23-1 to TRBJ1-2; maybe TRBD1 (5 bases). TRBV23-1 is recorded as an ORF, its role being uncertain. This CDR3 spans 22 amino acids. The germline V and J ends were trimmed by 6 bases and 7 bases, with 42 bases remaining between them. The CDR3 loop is CASRLYPVELPGRRGVLFGYTF. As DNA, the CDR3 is TGCGCCAGCAGGCTATACCCCGTCGAGCTCCCGGGGCGTAGAGGGGTTCTTTTTGGCTACACCTTC.

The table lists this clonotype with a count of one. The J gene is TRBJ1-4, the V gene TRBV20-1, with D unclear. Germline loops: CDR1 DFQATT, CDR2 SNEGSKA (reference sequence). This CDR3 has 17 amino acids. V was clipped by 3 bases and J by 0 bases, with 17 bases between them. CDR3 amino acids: CSARDPRALATNEKLFF. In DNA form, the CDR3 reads TGCAGTGCTAGGGACCCCCGGGCCCTTGCAACTAATGAAAAACTGTTTTTT.

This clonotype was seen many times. The CDR3 reads CSAILETQYF. The CDR3 region has the DNA TGCAGCGCTATCCTCGAGACCCAGTACTTC. The chain couples TRBV29-1 to TRBJ2-5, with D uncertain. Trimming took off 7 bases at V and 5 bases at J, with 8 bases between the two ends. The CDR3 is 10 residues long. The V gene's germline CDR1 is SQVTM and CDR2 ANQGSEA.

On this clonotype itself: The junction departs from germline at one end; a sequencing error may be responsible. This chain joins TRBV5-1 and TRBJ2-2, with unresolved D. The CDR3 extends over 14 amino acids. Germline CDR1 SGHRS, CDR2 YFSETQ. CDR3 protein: CASSLGSNSGELFF. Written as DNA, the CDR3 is TGCGCCAGCAGCTTGGGATCGAACTCCGGGGAGCTGTTTTTT.

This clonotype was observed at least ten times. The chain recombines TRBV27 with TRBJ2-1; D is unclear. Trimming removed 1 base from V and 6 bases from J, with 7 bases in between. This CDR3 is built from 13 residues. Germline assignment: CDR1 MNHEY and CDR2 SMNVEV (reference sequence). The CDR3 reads CASSLWSGNEQFF. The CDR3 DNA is TGTGCCAGCAGTTTATGGTCTGGCAATGAGCAGTTCTTC.

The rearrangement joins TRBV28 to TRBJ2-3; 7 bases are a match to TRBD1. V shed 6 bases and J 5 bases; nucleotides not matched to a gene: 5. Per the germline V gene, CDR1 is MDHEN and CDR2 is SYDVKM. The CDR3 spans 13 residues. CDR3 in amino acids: CASSPGGKDTQYF. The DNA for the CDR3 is TGTGCCAGCAGCCCAGGGGGTAAAGATACGCAGTATTTT. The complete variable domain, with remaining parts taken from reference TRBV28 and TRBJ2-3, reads DVKVTQSSRYLVKRTGEKVFLECVQDMDHENMFWYRQDPGLGLRLIYFSYDVKMKEKGDIPEGYSVSREKKERFSLILESASTNQTSMYLCASSPGGKDTQYFGPGTRLTVL.

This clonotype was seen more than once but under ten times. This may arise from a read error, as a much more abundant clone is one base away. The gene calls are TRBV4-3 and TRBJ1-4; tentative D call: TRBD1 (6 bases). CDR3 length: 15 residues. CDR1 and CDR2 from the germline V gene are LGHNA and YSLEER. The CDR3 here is CASSQEGGARENLFF. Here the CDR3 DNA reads TGCGCCAGCAGCCAAGAAGGGGGGGCCCGGGAAAACCTGTTTTTT.

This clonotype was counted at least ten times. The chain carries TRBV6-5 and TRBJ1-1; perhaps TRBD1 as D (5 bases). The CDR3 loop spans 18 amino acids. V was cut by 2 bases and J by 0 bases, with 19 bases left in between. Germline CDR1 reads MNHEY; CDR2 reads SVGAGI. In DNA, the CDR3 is TGTGCCAGCAGTTACGGGAGACCAGGGCGGGGAATGAACACTGAAGCTTTCTTT. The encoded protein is CASSYGRPGRGMNTEAFF.

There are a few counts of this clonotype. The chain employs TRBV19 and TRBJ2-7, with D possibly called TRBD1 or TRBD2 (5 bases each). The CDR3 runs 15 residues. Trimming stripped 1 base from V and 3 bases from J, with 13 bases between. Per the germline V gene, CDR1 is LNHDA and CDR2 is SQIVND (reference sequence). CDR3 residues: CASSIGRGVDYEQYF. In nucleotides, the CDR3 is TGTGCCAGTAGTATAGGGCGAGGGGTTGACTACGAGCAGTACTTC.

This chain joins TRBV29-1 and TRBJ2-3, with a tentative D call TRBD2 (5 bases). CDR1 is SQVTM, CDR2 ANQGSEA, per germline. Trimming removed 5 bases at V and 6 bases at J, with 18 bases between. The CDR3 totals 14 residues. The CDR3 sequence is CSVNEGSASDTQYF. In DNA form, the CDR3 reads TGCAGCGTTAACGAGGGCTCGGCTTCTGATACGCAGTATTTT.

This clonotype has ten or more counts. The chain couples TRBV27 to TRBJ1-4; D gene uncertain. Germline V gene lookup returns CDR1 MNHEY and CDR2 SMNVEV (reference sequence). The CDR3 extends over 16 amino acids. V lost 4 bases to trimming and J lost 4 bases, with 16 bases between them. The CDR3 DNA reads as TGTGCCAGCAGTTCCCTTAAAGGGCCCCGTAATGAAAAACTGTTTTTT. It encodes CASSSLKGPRNEKLFF.

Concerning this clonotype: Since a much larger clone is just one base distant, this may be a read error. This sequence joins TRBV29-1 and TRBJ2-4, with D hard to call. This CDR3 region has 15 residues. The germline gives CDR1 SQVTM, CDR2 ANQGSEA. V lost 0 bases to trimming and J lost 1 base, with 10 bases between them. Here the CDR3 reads CSVEELGYAKNIQYF. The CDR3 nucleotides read TGCAGCGTTGAAGAATTAGGGTATGCCAAAAACATTCAGTACTTC.

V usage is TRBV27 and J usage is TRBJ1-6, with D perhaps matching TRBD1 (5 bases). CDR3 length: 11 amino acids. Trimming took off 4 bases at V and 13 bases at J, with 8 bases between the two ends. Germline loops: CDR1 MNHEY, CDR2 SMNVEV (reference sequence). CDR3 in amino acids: CASSSGGPLHF. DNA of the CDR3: TGTGCCAGCAGTTCGGGGGGGCCCCTCCACTTT.

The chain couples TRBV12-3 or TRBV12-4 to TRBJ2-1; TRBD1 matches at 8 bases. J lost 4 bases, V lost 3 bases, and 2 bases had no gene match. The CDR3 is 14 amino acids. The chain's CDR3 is CASSLGTGYNEQFF. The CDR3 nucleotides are TGTGCCAGCAGTTTGGGGACAGGTTACAATGAGCAGTTCTTC.

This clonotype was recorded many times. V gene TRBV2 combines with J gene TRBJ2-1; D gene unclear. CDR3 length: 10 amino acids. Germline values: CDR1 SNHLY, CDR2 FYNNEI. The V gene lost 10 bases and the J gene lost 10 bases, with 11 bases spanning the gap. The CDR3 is CATRIKEQFF. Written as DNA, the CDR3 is TGTGCCACCCGTATTAAGGAGCAGTTCTTC.

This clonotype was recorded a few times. The CDR3 nucleotides are TGTGCCAGCAGCCCAGGACAGGGGCACACAGATACGCAGTATTTT. The encoded protein is CASSPGQGHTDTQYF. The chain combines TRBV7-8 with TRBJ2-3; 9 nucleotides agree with TRBD1. After removal of 5 bases from V and 2 bases from J, the junction contained 5 bases not matched to a gene. This CDR3 comprises 15 residues. Germline assignment: CDR1 SGHVS and CDR2 FQNEAQ.

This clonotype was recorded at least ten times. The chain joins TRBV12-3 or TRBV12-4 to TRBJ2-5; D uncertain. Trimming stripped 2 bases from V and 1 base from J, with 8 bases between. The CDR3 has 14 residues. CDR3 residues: CASSLQQVQETQYF. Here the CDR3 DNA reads TGTGCCAGCAGTTTACAGCAGGTCCAAGAGACCCAGTACTTC.

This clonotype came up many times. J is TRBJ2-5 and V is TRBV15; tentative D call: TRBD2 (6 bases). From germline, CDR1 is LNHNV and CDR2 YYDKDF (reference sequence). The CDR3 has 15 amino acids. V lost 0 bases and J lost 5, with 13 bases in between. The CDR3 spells CATSRDFAGPETQYF. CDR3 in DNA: TGTGCCACCAGCAGAGATTTCGCGGGGCCGGAGACCCAGTACTTC.

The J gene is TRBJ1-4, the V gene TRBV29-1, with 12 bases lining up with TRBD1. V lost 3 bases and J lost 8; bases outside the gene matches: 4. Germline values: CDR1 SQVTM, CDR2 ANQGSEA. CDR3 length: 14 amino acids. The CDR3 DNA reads TGCAGCGTTGAGGTGGGGACAGGGGGCGAAAAACTGTTTTTT. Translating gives CSVEVGTGGEKLFF.

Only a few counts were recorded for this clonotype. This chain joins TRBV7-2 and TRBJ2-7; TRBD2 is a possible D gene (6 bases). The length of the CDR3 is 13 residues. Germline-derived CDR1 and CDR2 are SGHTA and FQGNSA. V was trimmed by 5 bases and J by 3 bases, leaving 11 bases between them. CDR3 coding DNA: TGTGCCAGCAGCCCGGGGGTCTACTACGAGCAGTACTTC. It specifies CASSPGVYYEQYF.

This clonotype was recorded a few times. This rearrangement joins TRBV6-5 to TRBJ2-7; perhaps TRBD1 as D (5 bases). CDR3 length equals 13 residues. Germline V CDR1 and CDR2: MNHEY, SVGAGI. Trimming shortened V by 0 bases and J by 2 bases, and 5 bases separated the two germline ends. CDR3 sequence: CASSYSTAYEQYF. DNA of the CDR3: TGTGCCAGCAGTTACTCGACAGCCTACGAGCAGTACTTC.

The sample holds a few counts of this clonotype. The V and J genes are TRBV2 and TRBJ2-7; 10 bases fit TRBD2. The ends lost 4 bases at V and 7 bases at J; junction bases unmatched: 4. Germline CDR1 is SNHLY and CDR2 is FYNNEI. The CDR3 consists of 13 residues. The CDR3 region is CASSALAGREQYF. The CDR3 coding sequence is TGTGCCAGCAGTGCACTAGCGGGGAGGGAGCAGTACTTC.

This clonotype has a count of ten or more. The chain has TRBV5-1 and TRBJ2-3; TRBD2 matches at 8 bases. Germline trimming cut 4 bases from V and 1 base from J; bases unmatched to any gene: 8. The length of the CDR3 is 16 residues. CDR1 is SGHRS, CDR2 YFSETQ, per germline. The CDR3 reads CASSIGTRRGTDTQYF. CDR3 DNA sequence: TGCGCCAGCAGCATAGGGACTAGGAGGGGCACAGATACGCAGTATTTT.

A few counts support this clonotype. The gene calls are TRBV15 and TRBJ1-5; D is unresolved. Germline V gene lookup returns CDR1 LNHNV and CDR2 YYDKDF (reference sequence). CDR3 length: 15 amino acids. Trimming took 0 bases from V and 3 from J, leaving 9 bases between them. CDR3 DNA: TGTGCCACCAGCAGAGATAAGGGTTACAATCAGCCCCAGCATTTT. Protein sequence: CATSRDKGYNQPQHF.

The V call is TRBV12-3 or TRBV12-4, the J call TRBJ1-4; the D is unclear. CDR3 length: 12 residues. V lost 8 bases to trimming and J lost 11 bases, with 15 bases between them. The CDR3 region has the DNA TGTGCCAGCTCCTCCGCCCCAGAGAAACTGTTTTTT. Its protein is CASSSAPEKLFF.

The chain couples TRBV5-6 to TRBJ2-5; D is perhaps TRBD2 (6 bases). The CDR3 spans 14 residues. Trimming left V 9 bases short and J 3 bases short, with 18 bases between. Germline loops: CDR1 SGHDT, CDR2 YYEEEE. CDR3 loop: CATSKWGGEETQYF. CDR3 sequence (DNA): TGTGCCACTTCCAAATGGGGAGGAGAAGAGACCCAGTACTTC.